A selection of T cell receptor beta chains follows, all from one sample in a study of T cells in Graves' hyperthyroidism and ophthalmopathy. TCRdb re-derived calls from the multiplex PCR reads in MiXCR, one entry per CDR3 protein. There are some 180,000 distinct CDR3 sequences in the sample; roughly 17% occur only once, and about half lies in the top ten. Sequenced material: blood. Receptors were obtained from a woman aged 50 to 60 with Graves' hyperthyroidism. Each CDR3 is given with its conserved first and last residue. D genes are given only for firm matches. Where a row states a size, it is once, few, many or the class of an expanded clone; other rows omit it.

d_call: TRBD2
clone_size: many
j_call: TRBJ2-7
v_call: TRBV5-1
cdr3_aa: CASSLETSGNHYEQYF
cdr3_nt: TGCGCCAGCAGCTTGGAAACTAGCGGAAATCACTACGAGCAGTACTTC

d_call: NA
clone_size: NA
j_call: TRBJ1-2
v_call: TRBV7-2
cdr3_aa: CASSLRGAVYGYTF
cdr3_nt: TGTGCCAGCAGCCTTAGGGGGGCGGTCTATGGCTACACCTTC

d_call: NA
clone_size: NA
j_call: TRBJ2-5
v_call: TRBV20-1
cdr3_aa: CSASSYRVNRVETQYF
cdr3_nt: TGCAGTGCTAGTTCATACAGGGTTAATAGGGTGGAGACCCAGTACTTC

d_call: TRBD2
clone_size: many
j_call: TRBJ2-5
v_call: TRBV20-1
cdr3_aa: CSAQRLAGDMYQETQYF
cdr3_nt: TGCAGTGCCCAGAGACTAGCGGGAGACATGTACCAAGAGACCCAGTACTTC

d_call: NA
clone_size: few
j_call: TRBJ2-7
v_call: TRBV29-1
cdr3_aa: CSVVSRLPSYEQYF
cdr3_nt: TGCAGCGTTGTATCCCGGCTACCCTCCTACGAGCAGTACTTC

d_call: TRBD2
clone_size: NA
j_call: TRBJ2-1
v_call: TRBV6-1
cdr3_aa: CASSGWGTSGTSYNEQFF
cdr3_nt: TGTGCCAGCAGTGGGTGGGGGACTAGCGGGACCTCCTACAATGAGCAGTTCTTC

d_call: TRBD2
clone_size: many
j_call: TRBJ2-1
v_call: TRBV20-1
cdr3_aa: CSAPIGREKDNEQFF
cdr3_nt: TGCAGTGCTCCCATTGGGCGGGAGAAGGACAATGAGCAGTTCTTC

d_call: NA
clone_size: many
j_call: TRBJ2-5
v_call: TRBV12-3/TRBV12-4
cdr3_aa: CASSLFGETQYF
cdr3_nt: TGTGCCAGCAGTTTGTTCGGTGAGACCCAGTACTTC

d_call: NA
clone_size: NA
j_call: TRBJ1-4
v_call: TRBV6-5
cdr3_aa: CASSYLPQPTNEKLFF
cdr3_nt: TGTGCCAGCAGTTACCTCCCGCAGCCAACTAATGAAAAACTGTTTTTT

d_call: TRBD2
clone_size: many
j_call: TRBJ2-5
v_call: TRBV7-3
cdr3_aa: CASSLGTSGSSATQYF
cdr3_nt: TGTGCCAGCAGCTTAGGGACTAGCGGGAGTTCCGCGACCCAGTACTTC

d_call: NA
clone_size: many
j_call: TRBJ2-1
v_call: TRBV7-8
cdr3_aa: CASSLARSSYNEQFF
cdr3_nt: TGTGCCAGCAGCTTAGCCCGGAGCTCCTACAATGAGCAGTTCTTC

d_call: TRBD1
clone_size: few
j_call: TRBJ2-1
v_call: TRBV20-1
cdr3_aa: CSALDRGRVSEQFF
cdr3_nt: TGCAGTGCCCTGGACAGGGGGCGGGTCAGTGAGCAGTTCTTC

d_call: TRBD1
clone_size: many
j_call: TRBJ2-2
v_call: TRBV5-1
cdr3_aa: CASNRGQDTGELFF
cdr3_nt: TGCGCCAGCAATAGGGGGCAAGACACCGGGGAGCTGTTTTTT

d_call: NA
clone_size: many
j_call: TRBJ2-7
v_call: TRBV12-3/TRBV12-4
cdr3_aa: CASSLAWEQYF
cdr3_nt: TGTGCCAGCAGTTTAGCCTGGGAGCAGTACTTC

d_call: NA
clone_size: few
j_call: TRBJ2-6
v_call: TRBV19
cdr3_aa: CASAGVHRTGANVLTF
cdr3_nt: TGTGCCAGTGCAGGGGTCCACCGAACTGGGGCCAACGTCCTGACTTTC

d_call: NA
clone_size: NA
j_call: TRBJ1-1
v_call: TRBV11-2
cdr3_aa: CASSPSTVEAFF
cdr3_nt: TGTGCCAGCAGCCCATCGACAGTCGAAGCTTTCTTT

d_call: NA
clone_size: NA
j_call: TRBJ1-2
v_call: TRBV28
cdr3_aa: CASSLYSAYGYTF
cdr3_nt: TGTGCCAGCAGTTTATACAGCGCCTATGGCTACACCTTC

d_call: NA
clone_size: many
j_call: TRBJ2-3
v_call: TRBV11-3
cdr3_aa: CASSLSEGGDTQYF
cdr3_nt: TGTGCCAGCAGCTTATCCGAGGGGGGGGATACGCAGTATTTT

d_call: TRBD1
clone_size: many
j_call: TRBJ2-5
v_call: TRBV28
cdr3_aa: CASSLWTGMETQYF
cdr3_nt: TGTGCCAGCAGTTTATGGACAGGGATGGAGACCCAGTACTTC

d_call: TRBD1
clone_size: NA
j_call: TRBJ2-5
v_call: TRBV27
cdr3_aa: CASSSETGGFETQYF
cdr3_nt: TGTGCCAGCAGTTCCGAGACAGGGGGCTTCGAGACCCAGTACTTC

d_call: TRBD1
clone_size: few
j_call: TRBJ1-2
v_call: TRBV20-1
cdr3_aa: CSAPRDRVFSGYTF
cdr3_nt: TGCAGTGCCCCCCGGGACAGGGTTTTTTCTGGCTACACCTTC

d_call: TRBD1
clone_size: few
j_call: TRBJ2-2
v_call: TRBV10-1
cdr3_aa: CASSGGTGVTGELFF
cdr3_nt: TGCGCCAGCAGTGGTGGGACAGGGGTCACCGGGGAGCTGTTTTTT

d_call: TRBD1
clone_size: many
j_call: TRBJ2-1
v_call: TRBV11-3
cdr3_aa: CASRKGQGRNEQFF
cdr3_nt: TGTGCCAGCAGAAAGGGACAGGGCCGCAATGAGCAGTTCTTC

d_call: TRBD1
clone_size: few
j_call: TRBJ2-1
v_call: TRBV3-1
cdr3_aa: CASSQGTGGREQFF
cdr3_nt: TGTGCCAGCAGCCAAGGGACAGGGGGTCGTGAGCAGTTCTTC

d_call: NA
clone_size: few
j_call: TRBJ2-1
v_call: TRBV18
cdr3_aa: CASSPSRNNEQFF
cdr3_nt: TGTGCCAGCTCACCGAGCAGAAACAATGAGCAGTTCTTC

d_call: NA
clone_size: many
j_call: TRBJ2-5
v_call: TRBV7-7
cdr3_aa: CASSLVLQETQYF
cdr3_nt: TGTGCTAGCAGCTTAGTTTTGCAAGAGACCCAGTACTTC